The TCR beta chain described here comes from a study of CD4 T cells in relation to SARS-CoV-2 and coronaviruses. Turning to the study itself: Crossreactive spike epitopes shared across donors were mapped to their HLA restriction.

This clone was observed a few times. What it binds is unknown. Study results and caveats: SARS-CoV-2-driven expansion was significantly weaker in crossreactive than monoreactive clones.

This CDR3 comprises 14 residues. Per germline, CDR1 MNHEY and CDR2 SVGAGI. Trimming cost V 5 bases and J 8 bases, with 16 bases left between them. Sequencing used immunoSEQ multiplex PCR; TCRdb keeps in-frame clones, though not all of them. The table lists 21,000 or so clones, more than 60% of them singletons, with 12% in the top ten. Before the COVID-19 pandemic, during about 2010-2018, CD4+ T cells were taken from unexposed donors. Isolation of CD4+ T cells took place after roughly nine days in culture. Cells permitting, SARS-CoV-2 S/N and four cold-coronavirus spikes were tested on unexposed-donor CD4+ T cells.

Sequenced: CD4+ T cells from PBMCs, cultured in vitro. The TCR sequence derives from a human donor in good health. The rearrangement uses TRBV6-5 and TRBJ2-1; D might be TRBD1 or TRBD2, each matching 6 bases. CDR3 sequence reads: CASSPNGGRDEQFF. CDR3 nucleotide sequence: TGTGCCAGCAGTCCGAACGGGGGCCGGGATGAGCAGTTCTTC.